This T cell receptor (beta chain) appears in the sequencing data of a study of blood T cell repertoires in COVID-19 (dated by TCRdb to the early 2020s). As for the study more broadly: Samples from collaborators originated in the United States, Italy and Spain and spanned both the acute and convalescent phases of COVID-19. A freely available public database, intended as a resource for researchers studying the immune response to SARS-CoV-2, is where the repertoires were released. The samples were drawn from the first 160 participants of the ongoing ImmuneRACE study and from 1,254 subjects provided by 6 global collaborators. Subjects who had been exposed to COVID-19, were actively infected with it, or had recovered from it provided the deeply sampled blood TCRbeta repertoires that made up the dataset. Nearly every sample came with metadata listing a de-identified subject ID, COVID-19 status, age in years and sex. The material from the prospective study consisted of cDNA or gDNA derived from T cells, B-cell-depleted T cells, or PBMCs. Where available, HLA class I and class II types were obtained from metadata supplied by the sample provider rather than from assay-based typing. Broader findings and caveats from the paper: Clinical and demographic metadata were provided uncurated, with the amount varying by source and participant.

A note on this clone: Its antigen has not been determined. No base-level quality is on record; no much larger clone is a single base apart.

The collaborating institutions used their own protocols to collect whole blood in K2EDTA tubes. For TCRbeta analysis, collaborators shipped samples in one of three forms: frozen whole blood, isolated PBMCs, or DNA extracted from either of those sample types. For this chain, trimming is 3 bases at the V end and 2 bases at the J end, and the number of junction bases without a gene match is 0. CDR1 KGHSH and CDR2 LQKENI were looked up in the germline V gene. The CDR3, from cysteine to phenylalanine, totals 15 residues. Only the CDR3 portion is preserved as DNA: 45 bases, with reading frame beginning at the first base. TCRbeta CDR3 regions were amplified from genomic DNA using the immunoSEQ Assay, a bias-controlled multiplex PCR. Regarding the original processing steps: Within the assay, amplification of reference gene primers was used to estimate how many nucleated cells each sample contained. Sequence reads were collapsed and filtered to measure the absolute abundance of every unique TCRbeta CDR3 rearrangement. Productive Simpson clonality was computed per sample as the square root of Simpson's diversity index over productive rearrangements. TCRdb limited this immuneACCESS table to in-frame rearrangements with V and J called. A share of clones is missing; checked studies link under half to unresolved V genes, and the rest is unexplained. V, J and clone size are those of that table, while D and trimming were read from the DNA. Here the sample has 150,000 to 200,000 clones; around nine tenths occur a single time. Around 2.3% of the sample goes to the ten largest clones.

Rearrangement joined TRBV18 to TRBJ2-1; 11 central nucleotides agree with TRBD1. Material for sequencing was peripheral blood. This TCR was recovered from a man aged 70 or older with active or convalescent COVID-19. The CDR3 here reads CASSPGQGAYNEQFF. The DNA is TGTGCCAGCTCACCGGGACAGGGGGCCTACAATGAGCAGTTCTTC.